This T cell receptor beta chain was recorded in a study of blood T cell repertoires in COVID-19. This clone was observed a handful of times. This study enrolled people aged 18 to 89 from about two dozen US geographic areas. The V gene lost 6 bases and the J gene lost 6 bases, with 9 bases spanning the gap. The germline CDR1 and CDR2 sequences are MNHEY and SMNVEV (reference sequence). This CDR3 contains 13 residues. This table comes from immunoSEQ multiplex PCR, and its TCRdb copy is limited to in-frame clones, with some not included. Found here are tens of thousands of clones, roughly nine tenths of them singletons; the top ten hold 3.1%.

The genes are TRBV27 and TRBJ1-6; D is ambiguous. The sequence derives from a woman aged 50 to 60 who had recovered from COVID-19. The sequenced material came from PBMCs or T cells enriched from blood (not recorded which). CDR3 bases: TGTGCCAGCAGCTCGCCGGGTAATTCACCCCTCCACTTT. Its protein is CASSSPGNSPLHF.